Listed here are 5 T cell receptor beta chains from one sample, sequenced in a study of cytotoxic CD8 clonotypes in ibrutinib-treated CLL. Assay: immunoSEQ multiplex PCR; the TCRdb copy retains only in-frame clones and omits some. The sample has tens of thousands of clones, around half seen once. Sequencing used PBMCs, obtained after 12 months of ibrutinib treatment. These receptors all stem from a human donor with chronic lymphocytic leukemia.

The gene calls are TRBV7-9 and TRBJ1-6; D is unclear. This CDR3 region has 12 residues. The V and J ends lost 2 bases and 7 bases respectively, with 3 bases between them. Per germline, CDR1 SEHNR and CDR2 FQNEAQ (reference sequence). This CDR3 reads CASSLLNSPLHF. Written as DNA, the CDR3 is TGTGCCAGCAGCTTACTGAATTCACCCCTCCACTTT.

The V and J genes are TRBV19 and TRBJ2-3, with D hard to call. V dropped 7 bases and J dropped 4 bases, with 18 bases sitting between them. The CDR3 runs 15 residues. Per the germline V gene, CDR1 is LNHDA and CDR2 is SQIVND (reference sequence). The CDR3: CASTPDRVGADTQYF. For the CDR3, the DNA is TGTGCCAGTACCCCCGACCGGGTTGGGGCAGATACGCAGTATTTT.

The V call is TRBV29-1, the J call TRBJ2-1, with D possibly being TRBD1 (5 bases). The CDR3 contains 13 residues. With 4 bases removed from V and 3 bases from J, the gap between germline ends came to 10 bases. Germline V gives CDR1 SQVTM, CDR2 ANQGSEA. The CDR3 nucleotides read TGCAGCGTTGGGGGCCCAATCTACAATGAGCAGTTCTTC. Encoded protein: CSVGGPIYNEQFF.

This chain uses TRBV18 with TRBJ1-5, with D hard to call. Germline CDR1 KGHSH, CDR2 LQKENI. This CDR3 spans 12 amino acids. V lost 6 bases and J 14 bases, leaving 17 bases between the germline ends. The CDR3 nucleotides are TGTGCCAGCTCTCCCGAGGAGGGCAGAAAGCATTTT. This sequence encodes CASSPEEGRKHF.

The chain uses TRBV2 and TRBJ1-5; a weak D match, TRBD1 (5 bases). The V end was cut by 4 bases, the J end by 1 base, with 17 bases between. The germline V gene encodes CDR1 SNHLY and CDR2 FYNNEI. The CDR3 length is 17 residues. CDR3 sequence: CASSARDGRTSNQPQHF. The CDR3 region has the DNA TGTGCCAGCAGTGCCCGGGACGGCAGGACAAGCAATCAGCCCCAGCATTTT.